The following is a T cell receptor beta chain sequence with its context. Antigen unknown. This CDR3 is built from 17 residues. Trimming shortened V by 0 bases and J by 0 bases, and 12 bases separated the two germline ends. Germline loops: CDR1 MGHRA, CDR2 YSYEKL. The Oncomine TCR Beta short-read assay generated sequence data from the DNA of cultured CD4+ T cells. From cultured CD4+ T cells, genomic DNA was extracted. TCRdb re-derived calls from the PCR reads in MiXCR, one entry per CDR3 protein. Among about 24,000 distinct CDR3 sequences listed, roughly three fifths were seen once. These data are taken from a study of vaccination and CD4 T cells after COVID-19. Study in general: Timing of post-vaccine sample collection was a median about 72 days after dose two, with a range of 14 to 241. As control conditions, cultures were given either a CEFX pool serving as positive control, an HIV-1 Nef pool, or no peptide at all.

Sample treatment: roughly nine-day PBMC culture with coronavirus spike peptide pools or control peptides (ViraFEST assay). Whole-study findings and limits: Post-vaccination, and not before, a median approximately 85% of reactive clones appeared in convalescent patients.

The TCR was taken from a human donor who received a COVID-19 vaccine. The chain combines TRBV4-1 with TRBJ1-3; D is undetermined. The source material was CD4+ T cells from blood, cultured in vitro, sampled after SARS-CoV-2 vaccination. The CDR3 region is CASSQDWSADSGNTIYF. In nucleotides, the CDR3 is TGCGCCAGCAGCCAAGACTGGTCGGCTGACTCTGGAAACACCATATATTTT.